This TCR beta chain was identified during a study of T-cell memory formation after mild COVID-19. V was clipped by 3 bases and J by 6 bases; unmatched bases: 8. The length of the CDR3 is 14 residues. This clonotype was detected many times. TCRdb called the 5' RACE reads again in MiXCR, with one record for every CDR3 protein. The sample lists about 150,000 distinct CDR3 sequences, 10% to 15% seen once, with roughly 3.3% in the top ten. What was sequenced was PBMCs or a T cell subset sorted from them (not recorded which). V usage is TRBV12-3 or TRBV12-4 and J usage is TRBJ2-7, with 7 bases fitting TRBD2. The clonotype originates from a man aged 18-30 years who had mild COVID-19 (a few samples of this study predate the infection). Cell type and time point are not known. As DNA, the CDR3 is TGTGCCAGCAGTTTGCGACTAGCCCCCAGCGAGCAGTACTTC. This sequence encodes CASSLRLAPSEQYF.